These T cell receptor beta chains were read from a single sample in a study of cytotoxic CD8 clonotypes in ibrutinib-treated CLL. TCRdb's copy holds only in-frame clones and misses some; the assay was immunoSEQ multiplex PCR. The table includes 250,000 to 350,000 clones, less than 85% detected once. The source was PBMCs, collected at disease progression, from a patient treated with ibrutinib. These receptors were taken from a human donor with chronic lymphocytic leukemia. Both conserved end residues are part of each CDR3. The order of the fields is J gene, clone size, V gene, D gene, CDR3 protein, CDR3 DNA. D genes are given only for firm matches. The listing skips clone size in some rows; elsewhere it reads once, few, many or a size class.

TRBJ1-3,-,TRBV4-1,-,CASSHQGRSIGNTIYF,TGCGCCAGCAGCCACCAGGGACGGTCGATAGGAAACACCATATATTTT
TRBJ2-5,-,TRBV2,TRBD1,CASSEAPPGTGGQTQYF,TGTGCCAGCAGTGAAGCGCCCCCCGGGACAGGGGGGCAGACCCAGTACTTC
TRBJ1-1,-,TRBV5-1,-,CASSSTAVFTEAFF,TGCGCCAGCAGTTCGACAGCAGTATTCACTGAAGCTTTCTTT
TRBJ1-1,-,TRBV7-9,-,CASSFRDTEAFF,TGTGCCAGCAGCTTCAGGGACACTGAAGCTTTCTTT
TRBJ2-7,-,TRBV5-1,-,CASSTGRVQYEQYF,TGCGCCAGCAGCACCGGACGGGTTCAGTACGAGCAGTACTTC
TRBJ2-1,-,TRBV18,TRBD1,CASSPPGWDRDYNEQFF,TGTGCCAGCTCACCACCGGGTTGGGACAGGGACTACAATGAGCAGTTCTTC
TRBJ2-7,-,TRBV28,-,CASSRATGNHEQYF,TGTGCCAGCAGCCGCGCCACAGGGAACCACGAGCAGTACTTC
TRBJ2-7,-,TRBV6-6,-,CASSKGIVVGEQYF,TGTGCCAGCAGTAAGGGTATTGTGGTTGGCGAGCAGTACTTC
TRBJ2-2,-,TRBV9,-,CASSVVAGWTGELFF,TGTGCCAGCAGCGTAGTGGCAGGGTGGACCGGGGAGCTGTTTTTT
TRBJ1-2,-,TRBV9,-,CASSPTGTATNYGYTF,TGTGCCAGCAGCCCCACCGGGACGGCAACTAACTATGGCTACACCTTC
TRBJ1-1,few,TRBV5-1,-,CASSFRTGMNTEAFF,TGCGCCAGCAGCTTCCGGACCGGGATGAACACTGAAGCTTTCTTT
TRBJ1-4,few,TRBV5-1,-,CASSLVGENEKLFF,TGCGCCAGCAGCTTGGTTGGGGAGAATGAAAAACTGTTTTTT
TRBJ2-5,few,TRBV11-2,-,CASSPRTARETQYF,TGTGCCAGCAGCCCGCGGACGGCCCGGGAGACCCAGTACTTC
TRBJ2-7,-,TRBV5-1,TRBD1,CASSPGGRGYEQYF,TGCGCCAGCAGTCCAGGGGGACGGGGCTACGAGCAGTACTTC
TRBJ2-7,few,TRBV7-8,TRBD2,CASSLDRGGSYEQYF,TGTGCCAGCAGCTTAGACCGGGGGGGGTCCTACGAGCAGTACTTC
TRBJ1-1,-,TRBV19,-,CASSIAPGSTEAFF,TGTGCCAGTAGTATAGCTCCAGGGAGCACTGAAGCTTTCTTT
TRBJ2-7,-,TRBV5-1,TRBD1,CASSSGTGIYEQYF,TGCGCCAGCAGCTCCGGGACAGGGATTTACGAGCAGTACTTC
TRBJ2-3,-,TRBV28,TRBD2,CASSSLAGGDHTQYF,TGTGCCAGCAGTTCCCTAGCGGGCGGCGACCATACGCAGTATTTT
TRBJ2-6,once,TRBV5-1,-,CASSFVSGANVLTF,TGCGCCAGCAGCTTCGTCTCTGGGGCCAACGTCCTGACTTTC
TRBJ2-2,-,TRBV7-3,TRBD2,CASSPSPSGGAGELFF,TGTGCCAGCAGCCCCTCGCCTAGCGGGGGGGCCGGGGAGCTGTTTTTT
TRBJ2-1,-,TRBV7-6,-,CASSLMSSGPISYNEQFF,TGTGCCAGCAGTTTGATGTCCTCTGGCCCTATCTCCTACAATGAGCAGTTCTTC
TRBJ1-1,-,TRBV29-1,-,CSGSRGTEAFF,TGCAGCGGAAGTAGGGGCACTGAAGCTTTCTTT
TRBJ1-4,few,TRBV15,-,CATSRDRAGVTTNEKLFF,TGTGCCACCAGCAGAGATCGGGCCGGGGTCACAACTAATGAAAAACTGTTTTTT
TRBJ2-1,-,TRBV9,-,CASSVWDYNEQFF,TGTGCCAGCAGCGTCTGGGACTACAATGAGCAGTTCTTC
TRBJ1-1,-,TRBV20-1,-,CSASRRDAFF,TGCAGTGCTAGTCGCAGGGACGCTTTCTTT
TRBJ2-2,few,TRBV6-1,-,CASSEARGTGELFF,TGTGCCAGCAGTGAAGCGAGGGGCACCGGGGAGCTGTTTTTT
TRBJ2-1,-,TRBV5-1,-,CASSGGADPTNEQFF,TGCGCCAGCAGCGGGGGGGCCGACCCTACCAATGAGCAGTTCTTC
TRBJ1-5,-,TRBV12-5,-,CASGLHRANQPQHF,TGTGCTAGTGGTTTGCACAGAGCCAATCAGCCCCAGCATTTT
TRBJ2-7,-,TRBV7-2,-,CASSFPTGFGAGSYEQYF,TGTGCCAGCAGCTTCCCGACAGGGTTCGGTGCGGGGAGCTACGAGCAGTACTTC
TRBJ1-1,-,TRBV5-1,-,CASSSDRPSGGGGAFF,TGCGCCAGCAGCTCGGACAGACCCTCGGGAGGCGGGGGAGCTTTCTTT
TRBJ2-7,-,TRBV27,TRBD1,CASSFRTGGYEQYF,TGTGCCAGCAGTTTTCGGACAGGGGGCTACGAGCAGTACTTC
TRBJ2-3,once,TRBV2,-,CASSLLAATDTQYF,TGTGCCAGCAGCTTATTAGCCGCCACAGATACGCAGTATTTT
TRBJ2-7,-,TRBV19,-,CASSITGTSYEQYF,TGTGCCAGTAGTATTACGGGCACTTCCTACGAGCAGTACTTC
TRBJ2-3,once,TRBV28,-,CASSRTDTQYF,TGTGCCAGCAGCCGCACAGATACGCAGTATTTT
TRBJ1-3,-,TRBV4-1,TRBD1,CASSQERQGAGNTIYF,TGCGCCAGCAGCCAAGAGAGACAGGGCGCTGGAAACACCATATATTTT
TRBJ2-7,-,TRBV27,-,CASSKTGTYEQYF,TGTGCCAGCAGTAAAACAGGGACCTACGAGCAGTACTTC
TRBJ2-7,-,TRBV19,-,CASSIGDLYEQYF,TGTGCCAGTAGTATAGGGGATCTCTACGAGCAGTACTTC
TRBJ1-1,-,TRBV10-3,-,CAISVRGPGTEAFF,TGTGCCATCAGTGTCCGAGGACCCGGGACTGAAGCTTTCTTT
TRBJ1-2,few,TRBV7-6,TRBD1,CASSSGQAEGGYTF,TGTGCCAGCAGCTCGGGACAGGCGGAAGGTGGCTACACCTTC
TRBJ2-7,-,TRBV7-9,TRBD1,CASSPRRGDSSYEQYF,TGTGCCAGCAGCCCCCGCCGTGGGGACAGCTCCTACGAGCAGTACTTC
TRBJ1-4,-,TRBV4-1,TRBD1,CASSQVLTGPPILFF,TGCGCCAGCAGCCAAGTACTGACAGGGCCTCCTATCCTGTTTTTT
TRBJ1-2,few,TRBV2,-,CARAGAYGYTF,TGTGCCCGGGCAGGAGCCTATGGCTACACCTTC
TRBJ1-4,-,TRBV6-1,-,CASSEQGFATNEKLFF,TGTGCCAGCAGTGAACAGGGGTTCGCAACTAATGAAAAACTGTTTTTT
TRBJ2-2,-,TRBV10-2,-,CASSPVGWDTGELFF,TGCGCCAGCAGCCCAGTTGGGTGGGACACCGGGGAGCTGTTTTTT
TRBJ2-7,few,TRBV11-2,TRBD2,CASSLTSGVYEQYF,TGTGCCAGCAGCCTGACTAGCGGGGTCTACGAGCAGTACTTC
TRBJ2-3,-,TRBV6-5,-,CASSSDDRGTDTQYF,TGTGCCAGCAGTTCCGACGACAGAGGCACAGATACGCAGTATTTT
TRBJ2-2,few,TRBV6-5,-,CASSYDHIYTGELFF,TGTGCCAGCAGTTACGACCACATATACACCGGGGAGCTGTTTTTT
TRBJ1-1,-,TRBV9,-,CASSVAHREGTEAFF,TGTGCCAGCAGCGTAGCGCACAGGGAGGGCACTGAAGCTTTCTTT